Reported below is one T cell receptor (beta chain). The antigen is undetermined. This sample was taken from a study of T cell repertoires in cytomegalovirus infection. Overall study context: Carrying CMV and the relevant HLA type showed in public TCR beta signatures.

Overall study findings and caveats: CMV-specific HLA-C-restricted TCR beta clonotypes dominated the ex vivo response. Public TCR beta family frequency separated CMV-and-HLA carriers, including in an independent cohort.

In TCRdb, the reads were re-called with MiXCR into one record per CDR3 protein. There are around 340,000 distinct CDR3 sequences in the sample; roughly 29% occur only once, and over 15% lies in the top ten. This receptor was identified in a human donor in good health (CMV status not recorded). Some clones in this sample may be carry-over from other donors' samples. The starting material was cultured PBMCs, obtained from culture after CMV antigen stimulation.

DNA for the CDR3: TGCGCCAGCAGCCTAGGGGCCCGACAGGGTGATGAAAAACTGTTTTTT. Translated, it gives CASSLGARQGDEKLFF. This chain joins TRBV4-1 and TRBJ1-4, with 7 bases identical to TRBD1. The CDR3 has 16 residues. V dropped 4 bases and J dropped 6; count of bases not matched to a gene: 11. Looked up from germline, CDR1 is MGHRA and CDR2 is YSYEKL.